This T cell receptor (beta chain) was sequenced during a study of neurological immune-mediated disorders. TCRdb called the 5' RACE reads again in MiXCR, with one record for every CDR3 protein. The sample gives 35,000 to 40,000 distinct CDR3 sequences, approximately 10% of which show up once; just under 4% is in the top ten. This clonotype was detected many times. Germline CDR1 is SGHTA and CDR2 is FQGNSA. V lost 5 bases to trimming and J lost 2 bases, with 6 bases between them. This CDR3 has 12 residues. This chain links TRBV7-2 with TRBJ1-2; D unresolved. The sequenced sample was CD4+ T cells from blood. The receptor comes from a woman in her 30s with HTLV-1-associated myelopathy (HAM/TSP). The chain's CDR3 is CASSPPNYGYTF. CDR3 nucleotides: TGTGCCAGCAGCCCGCCAAACTATGGCTACACCTTC. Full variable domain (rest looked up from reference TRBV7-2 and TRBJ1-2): GAGVSQSPSNKVTEKGKDVELRCDPISGHTALYWYRQSLGQGLEFLIYFQGNSAPDKSGLPSDRFSAERTGGSVSTLTIQRTQQEDSAVYLCASSPPNYGYTFGSGTRLTVV.